This T cell receptor (beta chain) came from a study of radiation and T cells in renal cell carcinoma. TCRdb's copy holds only in-frame clones and misses some; the assay was immunoSEQ multiplex PCR. Of 100,000 to 150,000 clones in the sample, approximately 90% were seen once. Specified time point: blood 2 weeks post-SBRT. As for treatment: 15 Gy SBRT to primary tumor, nephrectomy 4 weeks later. On this clone itself: The antigen remains undetermined.

Study observations and caveats: Without pretreatment biopsies, baseline tumor clonotype presence was undetermined.

V lost 0 bases and J lost 6, with 14 bases in between. The CDR3 extends over 16 amino acids. Germline CDR1 reads LGHNA; CDR2 reads YSLEER. This sample comprised blood, obtained from a patient whose treatment included radiotherapy and nephrectomy. The chain has TRBV4-3 and TRBJ1-4, with D unclear. The receptor was derived from a woman aged 65 to 85 with renal cell carcinoma. In nucleotides, the CDR3 is TGCGCCAGCAGCCAAGATCTACGGCAGATACATGAAAAACTGTTTTTT. Its translation: CASSQDLRQIHEKLFF.